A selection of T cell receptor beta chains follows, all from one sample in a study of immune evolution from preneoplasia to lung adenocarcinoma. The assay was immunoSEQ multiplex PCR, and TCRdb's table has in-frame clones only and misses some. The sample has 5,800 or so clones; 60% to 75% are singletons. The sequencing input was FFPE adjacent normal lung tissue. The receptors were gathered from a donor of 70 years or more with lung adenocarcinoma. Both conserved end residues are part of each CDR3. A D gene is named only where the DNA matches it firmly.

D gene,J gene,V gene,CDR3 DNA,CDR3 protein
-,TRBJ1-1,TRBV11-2,TGTGCCAGCAGCCAGCAGTTTCAGAACACTGAAGCTTTCTTT,CASSQQFQNTEAFF
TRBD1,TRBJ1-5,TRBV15,TGTGCCACCAGCAGACCCGACAGGGGCAATCAGCCCCAGCATTTT,CATSRPDRGNQPQHF
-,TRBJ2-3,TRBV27,TGTGCCAGCAGTGCGTATACAGATACGCAGTATTTT,CASSAYTDTQYF